The clone carrying this TCR beta chain was recorded a few times. Its antigen is undetermined. PCR amplification relied on 60 Vbeta primers (plus 13 Jbeta primers). The table came from immunoSEQ multiplex PCR; TCRdb's copy has only in-frame clones and leaves some out. The table shows fewer than 150,000 clones, with 60% to 80% occurring only once. Germline V gene sequence: CDR1 SGHRS, CDR2 YFSETQ. Trimming took off 4 bases at V and 0 bases at J, with 10 bases between the two ends. This CDR3 has 15 amino acids. This sample is drawn from a study of cytomegalovirus exposure and HLA in healthy donors. Overall study results and limits: Later analysis identified 16,000 or so TCR beta sequences associated with HLA alleles, using a false discovery rate threshold of 0.05. Cytomegalovirus status, reportedly, was diagnosed with high specificity and sensitivity by the classifier. Data from an earlier analysis indicated that most TCR beta V segments were productive either about 90% or about 30% of the time.

Sequenced sample: PBMCs. The rearrangement joins TRBV5-1 to TRBJ1-4; possible D gene TRBD1, 6 bases. This TCR derives from a man aged 25 to 45 in good health and CMV-seronegative. This CDR3 reads CASSPGQSTNEKLFF. In DNA form, the CDR3 reads TGCGCCAGCAGCCCTGGACAGTCAACTAATGAAAAACTGTTTTTT.